These 29 T cell receptor beta chains share one sample of origin, sequenced in a study of early T cells in non-severe SARS-CoV-2 infection. TCRdb re-derived calls from the 5' RACE reads in MiXCR, one entry per CDR3 protein. Here the sample spans 70,000 to 75,000 distinct CDR3 sequences, approximately 15% being singletons. Sequencing was done on a sample of whole blood. Source of these receptors: an adult who was a healthcare worker with PCR-confirmed SARS-CoV-2 infection or an uninfected control (not recorded which).

In this sample, this clonotype turned up many times. The rearrangement links TRBV6-1 to TRBJ2-6; the D is unclear. The V and J ends lost 4 bases and 0 bases respectively, with 4 bases between them. The CDR3 has 14 residues. Germline V gives CDR1 MNHNS, CDR2 SASEGT. The CDR3 loop reads CASSAGSGANVLTF. CDR3 DNA sequence: TGTGCCAGCAGTGCCGGCTCTGGGGCCAACGTCCTGACTTTC.

This clonotype was counted a few times. The chain has TRBV20-1 and TRBJ2-2; the D call may be TRBD1 or TRBD2 (5 bases each). Germline V CDR1 and CDR2: DFQATT, SNEGSKA (reference sequence). The V gene lost 3 bases and the J gene lost 4 bases, with 18 bases spanning the gap. The CDR3 consists of 16 residues. This chain's CDR3 is CSASGSLGAGTGELFF. The CDR3, as DNA: TGCAGTGCTAGTGGTAGCCTCGGGGCCGGCACCGGGGAGCTGTTTTTT.

This clonotype came up many times. V usage is TRBV3-1 and J usage is TRBJ2-7, with D unclear. The V and J ends lost 4 bases and 6 bases respectively, with 7 bases between them. This CDR3 is 11 amino acids long. Germline-derived CDR1 and CDR2 are LGHDT and YNNKEL (reference sequence). CDR3 loop: CASSLWGEQYF. DNA of the CDR3: TGTGCCAGCAGCCTCTGGGGCGAGCAGTACTTC.

The rearrangement uses TRBV2 and TRBJ1-1; D remains ambiguous. Trimming cost V 9 bases and J 5 bases, with 19 bases left between them. Germline V lookup: CDR1 SNHLY, CDR2 FYNNEI. The CDR3 covers 14 residues. The CDR3 region is CASCATALRTEAFF. The CDR3 DNA follows: TGTGCCAGTTGTGCAACGGCACTGAGGACTGAAGCTTTCTTT.

This chain joins TRBV12-3 or TRBV12-4 and TRBJ2-7, with D unresolved. Trimming pared 3 bases from V and 5 bases from J, leaving 11 bases between. The CDR3 has 13 amino acids. In DNA, the CDR3 is TGTGCCAGCAGTTTCTCAAGTAGGAACGAGCAGTACTTC. Amino acids: CASSFSSRNEQYF.

This clonotype was observed a few times. V is TRBV6-1 and J is TRBJ2-2; 7 bases align to TRBD1. CDR3 size: 15 residues. The trim removed 2 bases at V and 3 bases at J, leaving 3 bases unmatched. Germline-derived CDR1 and CDR2 are MNHNS and SASEGT. Here the CDR3 reads CASSEFQGDTGELFF. DNA of the CDR3: TGTGCCAGCAGTGAATTCCAGGGGGACACCGGGGAGCTGTTTTTT.

The chain links TRBV12-3 or TRBV12-4 to TRBJ1-3; D is ambiguous. V was clipped by 3 bases and J by 3 bases, with 3 bases between them. The CDR3 runs 12 residues. The chain's CDR3 is CASSLNGNTIYF. The CDR3 DNA is TGTGCCAGCAGTTTGAATGGAAACACCATATATTTT.

V is TRBV2 and J is TRBJ2-1; the D is unclear. The CDR3 contains 10 residues. Trimming took off 9 bases at V and 8 bases at J, with 8 bases between the two ends. Looked up from germline, CDR1 is SNHLY and CDR2 is FYNNEI. DNA of the CDR3: TGTGCCAGTGGACGTTATGAGCAGTTCTTC. Translating gives CASGRYEQFF.

This clonotype was picked up a small number of times. This CDR3 reads CASSLTGTVQETQYF. The CDR3 nucleotides are TGTGCCAGCAGCTTAACCGGGACAGTACAAGAGACCCAGTACTTC. The J gene is TRBJ2-5, the V gene TRBV7-2; 7 bases fit TRBD1. CDR1 is SGHTA, CDR2 FQGNSA, per germline. The CDR3 is 15 residues long. V lost 2 bases and J lost 2; bases outside the gene matches: 5.

This clonotype has just a few counts. This rearrangement joins TRBV20-1 to TRBJ2-6, with D hard to call. The CDR3 is 17 amino acids. Germline loops: CDR1 DFQATT, CDR2 SNEGSKA (reference sequence). The V gene lost 3 bases and the J gene lost 1 base, with 16 bases spanning the gap. This CDR3 is CSARPPSLGSGANVLTF. The CDR3 coding sequence is TGCAGTGCTAGGCCCCCCTCTCTAGGGTCTGGGGCCAACGTCCTGACTTTC.

This clonotype showed up just a few times. This chain connects TRBV5-1 to TRBJ1-1; no clear D. Per the germline V gene, CDR1 is SGHRS and CDR2 is YFSETQ. Trimming cost V 0 bases and J 5 bases, with 11 bases left between them. The CDR3 has 14 residues. CDR3: CASSLEGLETEAFF. CDR3 DNA: TGCGCCAGCAGCTTGGAGGGATTAGAAACTGAAGCTTTCTTT. Using reference TRBV5-1 and TRBJ1-1 for the parts outside the CDR3, the full variable domain is KAGVTQTPRYLIKTRGQQVTLSCSPISGHRSVSWYQQTPGQGLQFLFEYFSETQRNKGNFPGRFSGRQFSNSRSEMNVSTLELGDSALYLCASSLEGLETEAFFGQGTRLTVV.

Only a few counts were recorded for this clonotype. This rearrangement joins TRBV6-1 to TRBJ1-5; D is perhaps TRBD1 (6 bases). The CDR3 has 14 residues. The V and J ends lost 7 bases and 5 bases respectively, with 15 bases between them. In germline, CDR1 is MNHNS, CDR2 SASEGT. The CDR3 DNA follows: TGTGCCAGCATTGGACAGCGCCAAGATCAGCCCCAGCATTTT. Translating it yields CASIGQRQDQPQHF.

The chain couples TRBV5-4 to TRBJ2-2, with D uncertain. CDR3 size: 17 residues. Trimming shortened V by 4 bases and J by 3 bases, and 19 bases separated the two germline ends. In germline, CDR1 is SGHNT, CDR2 YYREEE (reference sequence). CDR3 nucleotide sequence: TGTGCCAGCAGCCCGGCTGGGCCCCCGGGCGACACCGGGGAGCTGTTTTTT. Translation gives CASSPAGPPGDTGELFF.

This clonotype was detected a few times. The V call is TRBV5-5, the J call TRBJ2-5; either TRBD1 or TRBD2 may fit D (5 bases each). The germline V gene encodes CDR1 SGHKS and CDR2 YYEKEE (reference sequence). CDR3 size: 15 residues. V was cut by 0 bases and J by 1 base, with 10 bases left in between. CDR3 sequence reads: CASSLVPRGQETQYF. DNA for the CDR3: TGTGCCAGCAGCTTGGTTCCGAGGGGCCAAGAGACCCAGTACTTC.

This clonotype was detected only a few times. The J gene is TRBJ1-5, the V gene TRBV18; 7 bases agree with TRBD1. V dropped 6 bases and J dropped 4; count of bases not matched to a gene: 15. CDR1 is KGHSH and CDR2 is LQKENI in the germline V gene. This CDR3 spans 17 amino acids. The CDR3 coding sequence is TGTGCCAGCTCTCCTACCGCCCCGGGACAGCTGAATCAGCCCCAGCATTTT. Its translation: CASSPTAPGQLNQPQHF.

The CDR3 DNA sequence: TGTGCCACCAGCAAAGATCCGTTCGGCACTGAAGCTTTCTTT. Amino acid sequence: CATSKDPFGTEAFF. J is TRBJ1-1 and V is TRBV15; unclear D gene. The V end was cut by 4 bases, the J end by 4 bases, with 13 bases between. Per the germline V gene, CDR1 is LNHNV and CDR2 is YYDKDF (reference sequence). There are 14 residues in the CDR3.

This clonotype occurred a few times. This sequence joins TRBV20-1 and TRBJ2-4; 9 bases agree with TRBD2. J was trimmed by 4 bases and V by 4 bases; bases with no gene match: 11. The germline V gene encodes CDR1 DFQATT and CDR2 SNEGSKA (reference sequence). The CDR3 is 16 residues long. The CDR3 DNA follows: TGCAGTGCTAACCACCCCGGGACTAGCAAAAAAAACATTCAGTACTTC. Amino acids: CSANHPGTSKKNIQYF.

The chain couples TRBV19 to TRBJ2-7, with TRBD1 matching 9 bases. The CDR3 runs 15 residues. Unmatched junction bases numbered 9, after V lost 3 bases and J lost 6 bases. Germline V CDR1 and CDR2: LNHDA, SQIVND (reference sequence). CDR3 amino acids: CASSMRPGQGIEQYF. CDR3 bases: TGTGCCAGTAGTATGCGACCGGGACAGGGAATCGAGCAGTACTTC.

J is TRBJ2-5 and V is TRBV7-3; tentatively, D is TRBD2 (6 bases). Looked up from germline, CDR1 is SGHTA and CDR2 is FQGTGA. The CDR3 length is 15 residues. Between the trimmed V and J ends, which lost 6 bases and 5 bases, there was a span of 19 bases. The CDR3 sequence is CASRAGGTSRETQYF. Here the CDR3 DNA reads TGTGCCAGCAGGGCCGGCGGAACTAGCCGGGAGACCCAGTACTTC.

This clonotype was seen repeatedly, ten times or more. This chain's CDR3 is CASSLVVFETQYF. The CDR3 bases are TGTGCCAGCAGCTTGGTGGTTTTCGAGACCCAGTACTTC. The genes are TRBV5-6 and TRBJ2-5; D not certain. The CDR3 extends over 13 amino acids. CDR1 and CDR2 from the germline V gene are SGHDT and YYEEEE. Trimming stripped 0 bases from V and 5 bases from J, with 8 bases between. The whole variable domain, filled in from reference TRBV5-6 and TRBJ2-5, reads DAGVTQSPTHLIKTRGQQVTLRCSPKSGHDTVSWYQQALGQGPQFIFQYYEEEERQRGNFPDRFSGHQFPNYSSELNVNALLLGDSALYLCASSLVVFETQYFGPGTRLLVL.

J is TRBJ1-2 and V is TRBV3-1; TRBD1 is a possible D gene (6 bases). The CDR3 spans 14 residues. Germline assignment: CDR1 LGHDT and CDR2 YNNKEL (reference sequence). Trimming cost V 1 base and J 6 bases, with 12 bases left between them. The DNA for the CDR3 is TGTGCCAGCAGCCAAGGTCGTCAGGGGAATGGCTACACCTTC. Its protein is CASSQGRQGNGYTF.

This clonotype was seen repeatedly, ten times or more. The V and J genes are TRBV4-3 and TRBJ2-3, with no clear D. Germline V gives CDR1 LGHNA, CDR2 YSLEER. This CDR3 comprises 17 residues. V was shortened by 0 bases and J by 2 bases, with 15 bases between the two germline ends. This CDR3 reads CASSQDTLGRLTDTQYF. CDR3 sequence (DNA): TGCGCCAGCAGCCAAGACACGTTGGGCAGGCTCACAGATACGCAGTATTTT.

This clonotype was seen ten or more times. The V and J genes are TRBV20-1 and TRBJ1-2; D gene unclear. V gave up 0 bases and J gave up 3 bases, with 8 bases separating them. The CDR3 covers 13 residues. Germline-derived CDR1 and CDR2 are DFQATT and SNEGSKA (reference sequence). CDR3: CSARDETDYGYTF. The CDR3 DNA reads TGCAGTGCTAGAGACGAAACAGACTATGGCTACACCTTC.

Points on this clonotype: The CDR3 ends on some other residue instead of the conserved phenylalanine or tryptophan, so this is likely a read error. This chain joins TRBV20-1 and TRBJ1-4, with no clear D. V lost 0 bases and J lost 5, with 10 bases in between. CDR3 length: 14 residues. CDR1 is DFQATT, CDR2 SNEGSKA, per germline (reference sequence). The CDR3 DNA is TGCAGTGCTAGAGATGAGCACCTGAATGAAAAACTGTTTTCT. Translated, it gives CSARDEHLNEKLFS.

At least ten counts were recorded for this clonotype. The V call is TRBV3-1, the J call TRBJ1-1; D is possibly TRBD1 (5 bases). The CDR3 has 18 residues. The V and J ends lost 5 bases and 1 base respectively, with 23 bases between them. Per the germline V gene, CDR1 is LGHDT and CDR2 is YNNKEL (reference sequence). CDR3: CASSAHRRGATKNTEAFF. CDR3 coding DNA: TGTGCCAGCAGCGCTCACAGGCGAGGGGCAACCAAGAACACTGAAGCTTTCTTT. The complete variable domain, with remaining parts taken from reference TRBV3-1 and TRBJ1-1, reads DTAVSQTPKYLVTQMGNDKSIKCEQNLGHDTMYWYKQDSKKFLKIMFSYNNKELIINETVPNRFSPKSPDKAHLNLHINSLELGDSAVYFCASSAHRRGATKNTEAFFGQGTRLTVV.

This clonotype was observed many times. V gene TRBV29-1 combines with J gene TRBJ2-3; 12 bases match TRBD2. V shed 4 bases and J 0 bases; nucleotides not matched to a gene: 8. The CDR3 sequence is 17 residues long. Germline V gene data show CDR1 as SQVTM and CDR2 as ANQGSEA. The CDR3 DNA reads TGCAGCGTTGTGAGTCTAGCGGGGGGGCCAAGCACAGATACGCAGTATTTT. This sequence encodes CSVVSLAGGPSTDTQYF.

J is TRBJ1-1 and V is TRBV14; 8 nucleotides line up with TRBD1. The CDR3 covers 15 residues. Trimming at V came to 8 bases and at J to 3 bases, leaving 11 bases not matched to a gene. Germline assignment: CDR1 SGHDN and CDR2 FVKESK. CDR3 coding DNA: TGTGCCAGCGCTCCACATACAGGGGGTGACACTGAAGCTTTCTTT. It codes for CASAPHTGGDTEAFF.

Only a few counts were recorded for this clonotype. This chain uses TRBV5-6 with TRBJ2-7, with unresolved D. This CDR3 spans 12 amino acids. CDR1 is SGHDT and CDR2 is YYEEEE in the germline V gene. Trimming removed 4 bases at V and 2 bases at J, with 7 bases between. CDR3 in amino acids: CASSGETYEQYF. The CDR3 region has the DNA TGTGCCAGCAGCGGGGAAACCTACGAGCAGTACTTC. The variable domain in full, completed from reference TRBV5-6 and TRBJ2-7, reads DAGVTQSPTHLIKTRGQQVTLRCSPKSGHDTVSWYQQALGQGPQFIFQYYEEEERQRGNFPDRFSGHQFPNYSSELNVNALLLGDSALYLCASSGETYEQYFGPGTRLTVT.

The rearrangement joins TRBV9 to TRBJ2-1; 8 bases are shared with TRBD1. The CDR3 has 16 amino acids. Per germline, CDR1 SGDLS and CDR2 YYNGEE. The V and J ends lost 0 bases and 2 bases, in that order; junction bases with no gene match: 4. DNA of the CDR3: TGTGCCAGCAGCGTAGGGGACAGGAAGACCTACAATGAGCAGTTCTTC. Protein: CASSVGDRKTYNEQFF.